Shown below are 9 T cell receptor beta chains from a single sample sequenced in a study of shared clonotypes between healthy human individuals. Using immunoSEQ multiplex PCR, the repertoire was profiled, and TCRdb retains in-frame clones only, with some absent. This repertoire shows some 980,000 clones, over 60% found once; its top ten account for about 1.5%. Specimen: memory CD4+ T cells sorted from blood. Subset: CD45RA-negative fraction. The receptors come from a man younger than 35 in good health.

The chain links TRBV11-2 to TRBJ1-3; D unresolved. The CDR3 runs 13 residues. Trimming left V 1 base short and J 7 bases short, with 8 bases between. Germline V gene lookup returns CDR1 SGHAT and CDR2 FQNNGV. The CDR3 protein is CASSLAEGNTIYF. CDR3 DNA: TGTGCCAGCAGCTTAGCCGAAGGGAACACCATATATTTT.

The chain couples TRBV6-6 to TRBJ1-5; D uncertain. Germline CDR1 and CDR2: MNHNY and SVGAGI (reference sequence). Trimming pared 6 bases from V and 2 bases from J, leaving 8 bases between. CDR3 length equals 13 residues. The CDR3 sequence: CASSPVGNQPQHF. CDR3 coding DNA: TGTGCCAGCAGCCCGGTGGGCAATCAGCCCCAGCATTTT.

J is TRBJ2-7 and V is TRBV7-8, with 12 bases matching TRBD2. Trimming took 5 bases from V and 7 from J; bases not matched to a gene: 9. Germline V gene lookup returns CDR1 SGHVS and CDR2 FQNEAQ. The CDR3 extends over 15 amino acids. The CDR3 protein is CASSPTSGGLREQYF. In nucleotides, the CDR3 is TGTGCCAGCAGCCCGACTAGCGGGGGTTTGAGGGAGCAGTACTTC.

In its sample, this clone was seen once. Different DNA sequences within this sample yield the same CDR3. The rearrangement uses TRBV2 and TRBJ1-1, with D unresolved. The V and J ends lost 6 bases and 1 base respectively, with 6 bases between them. The CDR3 has 12 amino acids. Germline CDR1 and CDR2: SNHLY and FYNNEI. The CDR3 loop reads CASRRENTEAFF. CDR3 DNA sequence: TGTGCCAGCAGGCGTGAGAACACTGAAGCTTTCTTT.

This chain uses TRBV11-2 with TRBJ2-5; maybe TRBD2 (7 bases). CDR1 SGHAT and CDR2 FQNNGV come from the germline V gene. V was pared by 5 bases and J by 9 bases, with 16 bases between. The CDR3 extends over 13 amino acids. The CDR3 protein is CASSLGGGSAQYF. The CDR3 DNA follows: TGTGCCAGCAGCCTAGGCGGGGGCTCAGCCCAGTACTTC.

The chain links TRBV28 to TRBJ1-2, with D possibly TRBD1 on 5 matching bases. This CDR3 has 17 residues. CDR1 and CDR2 from the germline V gene are MDHEN and SYDVKM. The V end lost 2 bases, the J end lost 0 bases, and 16 bases lay between the germline ends. CDR3 protein: CASSLGGAERANYGYTF. DNA of the CDR3: TGTGCCAGCAGTTTAGGGGGAGCGGAAAGGGCTAACTATGGCTACACCTTC.

The rearrangement links TRBV4-1 to TRBJ2-2, with D possibly being TRBD1 (6 bases). CDR1 is MGHRA, CDR2 YSYEKL, per germline. The CDR3 is made up of 15 amino acids. Trimming took 3 bases from V and 0 from J, leaving 8 bases between them. The CDR3 DNA reads as TGCGCCAGCAGCCACAGGGGCTCGAACACCGGGGAGCTGTTTTTT. Translating it yields CASSHRGSNTGELFF.

Here the CDR3 DNA reads TGTGCCAGCAGGCCCGGCTGGGCGGGCACAGATACGCAGTATTTT. Translated, it gives CASRPGWAGTDTQYF. This chain uses TRBV5-6 with TRBJ2-3, with D hard to call. Germline V lookup: CDR1 SGHDT, CDR2 YYEEEE. The CDR3 loop spans 15 amino acids. Deletions cut 5 bases from V and 1 base from J, with 14 bases between. The whole variable domain, filled in from reference TRBV5-6 and TRBJ2-3, reads DAGVTQSPTHLIKTRGQQVTLRCSPKSGHDTVSWYQQALGQGPQFIFQYYEEEERQRGNFPDRFSGHQFPNYSSELNVNALLLGDSALYLCASRPGWAGTDTQYFGPGTRLTVL.

This chain joins TRBV6-5 and TRBJ2-7, with 8 bases matching TRBD1. V was clipped by 5 bases and J by 3 bases; unmatched bases: 6. CDR1 is MNHEY, CDR2 SVGAGI, per germline. CDR3 size: 14 residues. CDR3 sequence reads: CASSQQQGGYEQYF. As DNA, the CDR3 is TGTGCCAGCAGTCAACAACAGGGGGGCTACGAGCAGTACTTC.